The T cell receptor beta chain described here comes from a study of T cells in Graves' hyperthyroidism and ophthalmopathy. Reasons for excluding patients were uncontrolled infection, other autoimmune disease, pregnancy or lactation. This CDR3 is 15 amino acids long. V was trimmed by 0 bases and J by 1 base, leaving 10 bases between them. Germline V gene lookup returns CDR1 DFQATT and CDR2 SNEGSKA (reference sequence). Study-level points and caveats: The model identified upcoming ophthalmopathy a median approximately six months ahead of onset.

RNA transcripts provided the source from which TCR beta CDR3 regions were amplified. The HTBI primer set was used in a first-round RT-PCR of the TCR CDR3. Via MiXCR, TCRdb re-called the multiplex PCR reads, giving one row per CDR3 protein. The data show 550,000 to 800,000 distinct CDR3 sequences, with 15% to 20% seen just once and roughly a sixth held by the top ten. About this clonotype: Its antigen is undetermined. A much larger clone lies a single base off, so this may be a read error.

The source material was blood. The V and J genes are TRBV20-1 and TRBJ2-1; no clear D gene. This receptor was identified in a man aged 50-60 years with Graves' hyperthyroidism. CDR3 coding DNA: TGCAGTGCTAGAGAGACTGGCGGATCCTACAATGAGCAGTTCTTC. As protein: CSARETGGSYNEQFF.